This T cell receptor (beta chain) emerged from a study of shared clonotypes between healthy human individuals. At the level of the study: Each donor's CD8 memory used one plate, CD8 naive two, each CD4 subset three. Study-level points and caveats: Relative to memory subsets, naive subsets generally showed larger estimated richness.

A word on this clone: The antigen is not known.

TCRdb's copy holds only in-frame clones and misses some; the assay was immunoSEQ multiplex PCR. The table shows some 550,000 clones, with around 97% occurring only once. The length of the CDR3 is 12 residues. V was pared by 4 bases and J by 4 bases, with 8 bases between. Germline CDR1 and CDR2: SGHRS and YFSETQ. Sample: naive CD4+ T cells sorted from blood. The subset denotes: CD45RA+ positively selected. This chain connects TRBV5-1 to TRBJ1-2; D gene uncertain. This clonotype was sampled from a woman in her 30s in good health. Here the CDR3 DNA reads TGCGCCAGCAGCCCCGAGACCTATGGCTACACCTTC. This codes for CASSPETYGYTF.